Each of the 3 T cell receptor beta chains below was sequenced from the same sample in a study of blood T cell repertoires in COVID-19. Some clones are missing from TCRdb's copy, which holds only in-frame ones; the method was immunoSEQ multiplex PCR. The sample lists more than 95,000 clones, around 88% occurring once. Sample: peripheral blood. All receptors derive from a human donor in a cohort sampled during active COVID-19.

The gene calls are TRBV29-1 and TRBJ2-6; TRBD1 matches 10 bases. V gave up 0 bases and J gave up 2 bases; unmatched junction bases: 7. The CDR3 runs 18 residues. CDR1 is SQVTM and CDR2 is ANQGSEA in the germline V gene. As DNA, the CDR3 is TGCAGCGTTGAAGATCTGGACAGGGGGTTTCCTGGGGCCAACGTCCTGACTTTC. Translated, it gives CSVEDLDRGFPGANVLTF.

The chain links TRBV6-5 to TRBJ2-5; 9 nucleotides align to TRBD1. CDR3 length equals 15 residues. Germline CDR1 MNHEY, CDR2 SVGAGI. V shed 2 bases and J 5 bases; nucleotides not matched to a gene: 6. Here the CDR3 DNA reads TGTGCCAGCAGTTACGGGCGGGACAGGGCTGAGACCCAGTACTTC. Protein product: CASSYGRDRAETQYF.

V is TRBV19 and J is TRBJ1-5; 10 bases fit TRBD1. Germline assignment: CDR1 LNHDA and CDR2 SQIVND (reference sequence). J was trimmed by 4 bases and V by 1 base; bases with no gene match: 1. This CDR3 region has 15 residues. CDR3: CASSIGTGGNQPQHF. CDR3 nucleotides: TGTGCCAGTAGTATAGGGACAGGGGGGAATCAGCCCCAGCATTTT. The variable domain in full, completed from reference TRBV19 and TRBJ1-5, reads DGGITQSPKYLFRKEGQNVTLSCEQNLNHDAMYWYRQDPGQGLRLIYYSQIVNDFQKGDIAEGYSVSREKKESFPLTVTSAQKNPTAFYLCASSIGTGGNQPQHFGDGTRLSIL.